A single sample is the source of the 26 T cell receptor beta chains below, sequenced in a study of cytomegalovirus exposure and HLA in healthy donors. Both 60 Vbeta primers and 13 Jbeta primers went into the PCR. Data came from immunoSEQ multiplex PCR; TCRdb stores just in-frame clones and leaves some out. Counted here are approximately 150,000 clones, around 80% occurring once; the ten biggest clones make up roughly 10%. The sequencing sample was made of PBMCs. Receptor source: a woman aged 55-70 years in good health and CMV-seropositive.

The rearrangement uses TRBV30 and TRBJ1-1; possible D gene TRBD1, 5 bases. The CDR3 extends over 13 amino acids. V lost 4 bases to trimming and J lost 5 bases, with 14 bases between them. Germline CDR1 reads GTSNPN; CDR2 reads SVGIG (reference sequence). The CDR3 bases are TGTGCCTGGACCTGGGGCCTGGGGACTGAAGCTTTCTTT. Translation gives CAWTWGLGTEAFF.

The chain uses TRBV25-1 and TRBJ1-1, with D tentatively TRBD1 (5 bases). Deletions cut 6 bases from V and 6 bases from J, with 8 bases between. This CDR3 has 11 residues. CDR1 MGHDK and CDR2 SYGVNS come from the germline V gene. The CDR3 loop reads CASSLQAEAFF. The DNA of the CDR3 is TGTGCCAGCAGCCTACAGGCTGAAGCTTTCTTT.

This clone was recorded a few times. J is TRBJ1-5 and V is TRBV2, with D unclear. The CDR3 runs 14 residues. Per the germline V gene, CDR1 is SNHLY and CDR2 is FYNNEI. V was trimmed by 3 bases and J by 6 bases, leaving 12 bases between them. Here the CDR3 reads CASSDGENVQPQHF. The DNA for the CDR3 is TGTGCCAGCAGTGACGGGGAGAACGTTCAGCCCCAGCATTTT.

The chain recombines TRBV5-1 with TRBJ2-1, with D unclear. The CDR3 is 17 amino acids. The V end lost 0 bases, the J end lost 0 bases, and 13 bases lay between the germline ends. Germline V gene data show CDR1 as SGHRS and CDR2 as YFSETQ. The CDR3, as DNA: TGCGCCAGCAGCTTGGCCTCTTCCCTGAGCTCCTACAATGAGCAGTTCTTC. Translating gives CASSLASSLSSYNEQFF.

In its sample, this clone was seen once. The chain is built from TRBV19 and TRBJ2-7; possible D gene TRBD2, 5 bases. Trimming took off 2 bases at V and 3 bases at J, with 8 bases between the two ends. Germline CDR1 reads LNHDA; CDR2 reads SQIVND (reference sequence). The CDR3 has 13 residues. The CDR3 reads CASSIRRGYEQYF. The CDR3 nucleotides are TGTGCCAGTAGTATACGACGGGGCTACGAGCAGTACTTC.

J is TRBJ1-1 and V is TRBV6-1; D is undetermined. CDR3 length: 12 residues. Germline CDR1 is MNHNS and CDR2 is SASEGT. With 8 bases removed from V and 4 bases from J, the gap between germline ends came to 11 bases. Written as DNA, the CDR3 is TGTGCCAGCGGCGTCGGGGTCACTGAAGCTTTCTTT. Protein product: CASGVGVTEAFF.

This chain connects TRBV11-3 to TRBJ2-1; D perhaps matches TRBD1 (5 bases). The CDR3 consists of 13 residues. V was pared by 3 bases and J by 4 bases, with 7 bases between. CDR1 SGHNT and CDR2 YENEEA come from the germline V gene. The CDR3 coding sequence is TGTGCCAGCAGCTTGACAGCTTACAATGAGCAGTTCTTC. It yields the protein CASSLTAYNEQFF.

The count of this clone is one. This rearrangement joins TRBV11-2 to TRBJ2-1; D perhaps matches TRBD2 (5 bases). The V end lost 3 bases, the J end lost 3 bases, and 12 bases lay between the germline ends. The CDR3 spans 15 residues. Germline V gene lookup returns CDR1 SGHAT and CDR2 FQNNGV. CDR3 sequence reads: CASSFPPGFYNEQFF. CDR3 in DNA: TGTGCCAGCAGCTTTCCCCCGGGGTTCTACAATGAGCAGTTCTTC. Full variable domain (missing parts from reference TRBV11-2 and TRBJ2-1): EAGVAQSPRYKIIEKRQSVAFWCNPISGHATLYWYQQILGQGPKLLIQFQNNGVVDDSQLPKDRFSAERLKGVDSTLKIQPAKLEDSAVYLCASSFPPGFYNEQFFGPGTRLTVL.

This clone has a handful of counts. This chain's CDR3 is CATSRAQLAQETQYF. The CDR3 DNA sequence: TGTGCCACCAGCAGAGCCCAACTAGCTCAAGAGACCCAGTACTTC. The rearrangement joins TRBV15 to TRBJ2-5; tentatively, D is TRBD2 (6 bases). The V gene's germline CDR1 is LNHNV and CDR2 YYDKDF (reference sequence). Deletions cut 1 base from V and 2 bases from J, with 11 bases between. This CDR3 is 15 amino acids long. The full variable domain, completed using reference TRBV15 and TRBJ2-5, is DAMVIQNPRYQVTQFGKPVTLSCSQTLNHNVMYWYQQKSSQAPKLLFHYYDKDFNNEADTPDNFQSRRPNTSFCFLDIRSPGLGDTAMYLCATSRAQLAQETQYFGPGTRLLVL.

Written as DNA, the CDR3 is TGTGCCAGCAGCTTGTTTGGAGGGCCTGGAAACACCATATATTTT. Encoded protein: CASSLFGGPGNTIYF. J is TRBJ1-3 and V is TRBV5-4; D not resolved. Between the trimmed V and J ends, which lost 1 base and 2 bases, there was a span of 10 bases. Per germline, CDR1 SGHNT and CDR2 YYREEE (reference sequence). The CDR3 is 15 amino acids.

Here the CDR3 DNA reads TGTGCCAGCAAGGCCGGACAGCCCTACGAGCAGTACTTC. Translation: CASKAGQPYEQYF. The gene calls are TRBV28 and TRBJ2-7; tentatively, D is TRBD1 (6 bases). The CDR3 has 13 residues. The V gene lost 7 bases and the J gene lost 2 bases, with 12 bases spanning the gap. Germline assignment: CDR1 MDHEN and CDR2 SYDVKM.

This clone was recorded only once. The chain links TRBV29-1 to TRBJ2-2; D might be TRBD1 (5 bases). The CDR3 sequence is 13 residues long. Between the trimmed V and J ends, which lost 7 bases and 1 base, there was a span of 10 bases. Germline CDR1 reads SQVTM; CDR2 reads ANQGSEA. CDR3 in amino acids: CSAATENTGELFF. The DNA for the CDR3 is TGCAGCGCCGCGACAGAGAACACCGGGGAGCTGTTTTTT.

The chain uses TRBV18 and TRBJ1-5; a weak D match, TRBD1 (5 bases). The CDR3 has 13 residues. Trimming took off 6 bases at V and 6 bases at J, with 12 bases between the two ends. Germline lookup yields CDR1 KGHSH and CDR2 LQKENI. The DNA for the CDR3 is TGTGCCAGCTCCGTCGGGCAGGGTCAGCCCCAGCATTTT. The encoded protein is CASSVGQGQPQHF.

This clone showed up just once. The CDR3 region has the DNA TGTGCCAGCAGCTTAGTAGCGGGAGGCTTGAAGACCCAGTACTTC. It encodes CASSLVAGGLKTQYF. The chain has TRBV13 and TRBJ2-5, with 10 positions matching TRBD2. This CDR3 is built from 15 residues. J was trimmed by 6 bases and V by 1 base; bases with no gene match: 5. Germline loops: CDR1 PRHDT, CDR2 FYEKMQ (reference sequence). Together with reference TRBV13 and TRBJ2-5, the CDR3 gives the full variable domain: AAGVIQSPRHLIKEKRETATLKCYPIPRHDTVYWYQQGPGQDPQFLISFYEKMQSDKGSIPDRFSAQQFSDYHSELNMSSLELGDSALYFCASSLVAGGLKTQYFGPGTRLLVL.

The chain uses TRBV19 and TRBJ1-2, with 10 nucleotides matching TRBD1. Unmatched junction bases numbered 3, after V lost 3 bases and J lost 5 bases. CDR1 LNHDA and CDR2 SQIVND come from the germline V gene (reference sequence). The CDR3 is 14 amino acids. The CDR3 loop reads CASSIGQGGYGYTF. CDR3 DNA sequence: TGTGCCAGTAGTATCGGACAGGGGGGGTATGGCTACACCTTC. The complete variable domain, with remaining parts taken from reference TRBV19 and TRBJ1-2, reads DGGITQSPKYLFRKEGQNVTLSCEQNLNHDAMYWYRQDPGQGLRLIYYSQIVNDFQKGDIAEGYSVSREKKESFPLTVTSAQKNPTAFYLCASSIGQGGYGYTFGSGTRLTVV.

This sequence joins TRBV27 and TRBJ1-4, with 9 bases that match TRBD1. The CDR3 has 15 residues. V shed 5 bases, J shed 6 bases, and the junction held 7 bases outside the gene matches. Per germline, CDR1 MNHEY and CDR2 SMNVEV (reference sequence). CDR3 region: CASSRSGQGYEKLFF. As DNA, the CDR3 is TGTGCCAGCAGTAGATCGGGACAGGGATATGAAAAACTGTTTTTT.

The chain carries TRBV27 and TRBJ1-2; TRBD1 aligns across 8 bases. From germline, CDR1 is MNHEY and CDR2 SMNVEV (reference sequence). The CDR3 length is 14 residues. The V gene end was trimmed by 8 bases and the J gene end by 4 bases; junction bases not matched to a gene: 9. The CDR3: CASRRQGARYGYTF. The CDR3 region has the DNA TGTGCCAGCCGGCGGCAGGGGGCTCGCTATGGCTACACCTTC.

Written as DNA, the CDR3 is TGCAGCGTTGGACAGGACCACGAGCAGTACTTC. This encodes CSVGQDHEQYF. V gene TRBV29-1 combines with J gene TRBJ2-7; weak D call: TRBD1 (6 bases). Germline V gene data show CDR1 as SQVTM and CDR2 as ANQGSEA. The CDR3 consists of 11 residues. Trimming pared 4 bases from V and 5 bases from J, leaving 9 bases between.

This clone was seen only once. The rearrangement joins TRBV7-2 to TRBJ2-1; TRBD2 matches at 8 bases. Germline V gene lookup returns CDR1 SGHTA and CDR2 FQGNSA. This CDR3 region has 15 residues. V gave up 3 bases and J gave up 7 bases; unmatched junction bases: 8. In nucleotides, the CDR3 is TGTGCCAGCAGCTTTAAGAACGGGAGGGGTAATGAGCAGTTCTTC. Its translation: CASSFKNGRGNEQFF.

V gene TRBV6-6 combines with J gene TRBJ2-7; D gene unclear. CDR1 MNHNY and CDR2 SVGAGI come from the germline V gene (reference sequence). V lost 8 bases, J lost 4 bases, and 9 bases lay in between. The CDR3 sequence is 11 residues long. The CDR3 coding sequence is TGTGCCAGCCTTGGCCGATACGAGCAGTACTTC. This gives the protein CASLGRYEQYF.

The chain couples TRBV20-1 to TRBJ2-7; D remains unclear. The CDR3 is 10 amino acids. Germline CDR1 DFQATT, CDR2 SNEGSKA (reference sequence). Trimming pared 4 bases from V and 3 bases from J, leaving 4 bases between. CDR3 loop: CSAIYYEQYF. Here the CDR3 DNA reads TGCAGTGCTATTTACTACGAGCAGTACTTC.

The chain employs TRBV14 and TRBJ2-3; no clear D gene. The ends were cut back, 4 bases at V and 1 base at J, with 15 bases in the middle. The germline gives CDR1 SGHDN, CDR2 FVKESK. The CDR3 consists of 16 residues. CDR3 nucleotide sequence: TGTGCCAGCAGCCGAGGTAGCCCGTTAGGCACAGATACGCAGTATTTT. Amino acid sequence: CASSRGSPLGTDTQYF.

The genes are TRBV28 and TRBJ1-1; D possibly corresponds to TRBD1 (6 bases). Germline V lookup: CDR1 MDHEN, CDR2 SYDVKM. The CDR3 extends over 14 amino acids. V lost 5 bases and J lost 5, with 15 bases in between. CDR3 sequence: CASSPGTGPTEAFF. For the CDR3, the DNA is TGTGCCAGCAGTCCGGGAACAGGGCCAACTGAAGCTTTCTTT.

Comments on this clone: This specimen includes other DNA sequences encoding the same CDR3. This sequence joins TRBV27 and TRBJ2-7, with TRBD1 matching 7 bases. J lost 3 bases, V lost 5 bases, and 4 bases had no gene match. The CDR3 extends over 13 amino acids. Germline assignment: CDR1 MNHEY and CDR2 SMNVEV (reference sequence). The CDR3 sequence: CASSTGDSYEQYF. For the CDR3, the DNA is TGTGCCAGCAGTACTGGGGACAGCTACGAGCAGTACTTC.

The gene calls are TRBV2 and TRBJ2-1; 10 bases fit TRBD2. Germline loops: CDR1 SNHLY, CDR2 FYNNEI. The CDR3 consists of 15 residues. The trim removed 3 bases at V and 5 bases at J, leaving 4 bases unmatched. The CDR3 coding sequence is TGTGCCAGCAGTGACACTAGCGGGAAGCACAATGAGCAGTTCTTC. Encoded protein: CASSDTSGKHNEQFF.

The V call is TRBV6-1, the J call TRBJ2-7; no clear D. CDR1 and CDR2 (germline): MNHNS, SASEGT. Trimming cost V 2 bases and J 5 bases, with 13 bases left between them. The CDR3 extends over 14 amino acids. CDR3 protein: CASSEHFARNEQYF. As DNA, the CDR3 is TGTGCCAGCAGTGAACATTTTGCCAGGAACGAGCAGTACTTC.